These 26 T cell receptor beta chains came from one sample sequenced in a study of blood T cell repertoires in COVID-19 (dated by TCRdb to 2020 to 2022). To prepare the library, the immunoSEQ multiplex PCR assay was applied. TCRdb limited this immuneACCESS table to in-frame rearrangements with V and J called. A share of clones is missing; checked studies link under half to unresolved V genes, and the rest is unexplained. The sample table contains under 250,000 clones; only one count was recorded for over 75% of them. In total, the top ten clones hold about 4% of the sample. Input material: PBMCs or T cells enriched from blood (not recorded which). The receptor source for this set is a woman between 25 and 40 years old who had been exposed to COVID-19.

This clone appeared once. The V gene is TRBV30, the J gene TRBJ1-3; weak D call: TRBD1 (6 bases). CDR3 length: 16 residues. CDR1 and CDR2 (germline): GTSNPN, SVGIG (reference sequence). V gave up 0 bases and J gave up 0 bases, with 12 bases separating them. CDR3: CAWSVSGAISGNTIYF. CDR3 DNA: TGTGCCTGGAGTGTATCAGGGGCGATCTCTGGAAACACCATATATTTT.

This rearrangement joins TRBV7-8 to TRBJ2-7, with 12 bases identical to TRBD2. The CDR3 consists of 16 residues. Trimming at V came to 7 bases and at J to 7 bases, leaving 14 bases not matched to a gene. Germline V gene lookup returns CDR1 SGHVS and CDR2 FQNEAQ. The CDR3 bases are TGTGCCAGCAAGTCTCGCCCCTGGACTAGCGGGAAAGAGCAGTACTTC. It translates to CASKSRPWTSGKEQYF. The variable domain in full, with the rest retrieved from reference TRBV7-8 and TRBJ2-7, is GAGVSQSPRYKVAKRGQDVALRCDPISGHVSLFWYQQALGQGPEFLTYFQNEAQLDKSGLPSDRFFAERPEGSVSTLKIQRTQQEDSAVYLCASKSRPWTSGKEQYFGPGTRLTVT.

The J gene is TRBJ2-3, the V gene TRBV5-4, with D unresolved. The CDR3 runs 13 residues. Trimming removed 2 bases at V and 5 bases at J, with 9 bases between. Germline loops: CDR1 SGHNT, CDR2 YYREEE (reference sequence). CDR3 region: CASSLPPGDTQYF. For the CDR3, the DNA is TGTGCCAGCAGCTTACCCCCCGGAGATACGCAGTATTTT. Variable domain in full (rest from reference TRBV5-4 and TRBJ2-3): ETGVTQSPTHLIKTRGQQVTLRCSSQSGHNTVSWYQQALGQGPQFIFQYYREEENGRGNFPPRFSGLQFPNYSSELNVNALELDDSALYLCASSLPPGDTQYFGPGTRLTVL.

The V gene is TRBV19, the J gene TRBJ2-7; 11 bases match TRBD1. J gave up 3 bases and V 4 bases, and 2 bases lay outside the gene matches. Germline lookup yields CDR1 LNHDA and CDR2 SQIVND (reference sequence). The CDR3 sequence is 14 residues long. The CDR3 DNA reads as TGTGCCAGTAGTACCGGGACAGGGGGCTACGAGCAGTACTTC. It yields the protein CASSTGTGGYEQYF.

The chain employs TRBV5-4 and TRBJ1-2; 7 bases are shared with TRBD1. The CDR3 totals 15 residues. Trimming cost V 5 bases and J 1 base; bases outside gene matches: 8. Germline V lookup: CDR1 SGHNT, CDR2 YYREEE (reference sequence). CDR3 protein: CASSRGQEINYGYTF. The CDR3 region has the DNA TGTGCCAGCAGTCGAGGACAGGAGATTAACTATGGCTACACCTTC.

The chain uses TRBV5-4 and TRBJ2-3; TRBD2 aligns across 7 bases. The CDR3 has 12 amino acids. Germline V gene lookup returns CDR1 SGHNT and CDR2 YYREEE (reference sequence). Trimming at V came to 5 bases and at J to 6 bases, leaving 3 bases not matched to a gene. The CDR3 nucleotides read TGTGCCAGCAGGATGCGGGGGGATACGCAGTATTTT. This codes for CASRMRGDTQYF.

This clone has just a few counts. The V call is TRBV11-2, the J call TRBJ1-2, with a tentative D call TRBD1 (5 bases). The CDR3 totals 14 residues. The germline V gene has CDR1 SGHAT and CDR2 FQNNGV. Trimming removed 0 bases from V and 2 bases from J, with 7 bases in between. This CDR3 reads CASSLDRTNYGYTF. CDR3 bases: TGTGCCAGCAGCTTAGATCGGACAAACTATGGCTACACCTTC.

In this sample, this clone turned up a few times. The junction and the germline gene differ at one end; a read error may be behind it. The chain is built from TRBV6-5 and TRBJ1-1, with no clear D. The CDR3 covers 12 residues. Germline-derived CDR1 and CDR2 are MNHEY and SVGAGI. CDR3 protein: CASSYSRKRPIF. In nucleotides, the CDR3 is TGTGCCAGCAGTTACTCGAGGAAAAGGCCTATCTTT.

The CDR3 bases are TGTGCCAGCAGCCTCCACACTGAAGCTTTCTTT. Its protein product is CASSLHTEAFF. V and J are TRBV5-4 and TRBJ1-1; no definite D call. Trimming removed 4 bases from V and 3 bases from J, with 4 bases in between. This CDR3 contains 11 residues. Germline assignment: CDR1 SGHNT and CDR2 YYREEE (reference sequence). Together with reference TRBV5-4 and TRBJ1-1, the CDR3 gives the full variable domain: ETGVTQSPTHLIKTRGQQVTLRCSSQSGHNTVSWYQQALGQGPQFIFQYYREEENGRGNFPPRFSGLQFPNYSSELNVNALELDDSALYLCASSLHTEAFFGQGTRLTVV.

The chain recombines TRBV20-1 with TRBJ2-7, with 12 bases matching TRBD2. The CDR3 totals 17 residues. In germline, CDR1 is DFQATT, CDR2 SNEGSKA (reference sequence). The J segment lost 1 base and the V segment lost 3 bases, leaving 10 bases of the junction unmatched. The CDR3 DNA is TGCAGTGCTAGTTGGCTAGCGGGAGGGGGGAGGTCCTACGAGCAGTACTTC. Its translation: CSASWLAGGGRSYEQYF.

The chain has TRBV18 and TRBJ1-1; 9 nucleotides align to TRBD1. Trimming took 4 bases from V and 1 from J; bases not matched to a gene: 7. Per germline, CDR1 KGHSH and CDR2 LQKENI. This CDR3 comprises 16 residues. CDR3 protein: CASSLGTGRGNTEAFF. The CDR3 DNA reads as TGTGCCAGCTCACTCGGGACAGGGAGGGGGAACACTGAAGCTTTCTTT. Combining the CDR3 with reference TRBV18 and TRBJ1-1 gives the whole variable domain NAGVMQNPRHLVRRRGQEARLRCSPMKGHSHVYWYRQLPEEGLKFMVYLQKENIIDESGMPKERFSAEFPKEGPSILRIQQVVRGDSAAYFCASSLGTGRGNTEAFFGQGTRLTVV.

This chain uses TRBV9 with TRBJ2-2; perhaps TRBD2 as D (6 bases). V was trimmed by 5 bases and J by 0 bases, leaving 8 bases between them. The CDR3 has 14 amino acids. Germline V CDR1 and CDR2: SGDLS, YYNGEE. Here the CDR3 DNA reads TGTGCCAGCAGAACGGGGGCGAACACCGGGGAGCTGTTTTTT. This codes for CASRTGANTGELFF.

This clone appeared once. This chain joins TRBV6-1 and TRBJ1-2; D perhaps matches TRBD1 (5 bases). Trimming shortened V by 1 base and J by 0 bases, and 9 bases separated the two germline ends. This CDR3 comprises 15 residues. Germline CDR1 reads MNHNS; CDR2 reads SASEGT. CDR3 nucleotide sequence: TGTGCCAGCAGTGAAGGCCCGACAGCTAACTATGGCTACACCTTC. Translation gives CASSEGPTANYGYTF.

The genes are TRBV5-6 and TRBJ2-7; the match to TRBD2 covers 10 bases. The CDR3 consists of 14 residues. Trimming cost V 2 bases and J 2 bases; bases outside gene matches: 1. The germline V gene encodes CDR1 SGHDT and CDR2 YYEEEE. The CDR3 is CASSFTSGAYEQYF. The CDR3 bases are TGTGCCAGCAGCTTTACTAGCGGGGCCTACGAGCAGTACTTC.

The rearrangement joins TRBV19 to TRBJ2-1, with 13 positions matching TRBD2. Germline trimming cut 11 bases from V and 4 bases from J; bases unmatched to any gene: 8. CDR1 and CDR2 (germline): LNHDA, SQIVND (reference sequence). The CDR3 contains 15 residues. The chain's CDR3 is CASKEGLAGYNEQFF. The CDR3 DNA reads as TGTGCCTCCAAAGAGGGACTAGCGGGATACAATGAGCAGTTCTTC.

The chain is built from TRBV18 and TRBJ2-1; 8 nucleotides match TRBD1. This CDR3 is built from 13 residues. J gave up 8 bases and V 5 bases, and 5 bases lay outside the gene matches. Germline V gives CDR1 KGHSH, CDR2 LQKENI. CDR3 loop: CASSSDRVHEQFF. In nucleotides, the CDR3 is TGTGCCAGCTCATCGGACAGGGTCCATGAGCAGTTCTTC.

This clone has just one count. The gene calls are TRBV24-1 and TRBJ2-2, with 11 bases fitting TRBD2. V lost 1 base and J lost 9; bases outside the gene matches: 6. The CDR3 contains 16 residues. Germline V gives CDR1 KGHDR, CDR2 SFDVKD. Here the CDR3 reads CATSDFARTSGRELFF. As DNA, the CDR3 is TGTGCCACCAGTGATTTCGCGCGGACTAGCGGGCGGGAGCTGTTTTTT.

V gene TRBV6-5 combines with J gene TRBJ2-5, with a weak D call TRBD2 (6 bases). CDR1 and CDR2 (germline): MNHEY, SVGAGI. Trimming shortened V by 5 bases and J by 6 bases, and 10 bases separated the two germline ends. This CDR3 has 12 amino acids. The CDR3 reads CASSRGRKTQYF. The DNA for the CDR3 is TGTGCCAGCAGTCGGGGGAGAAAGACCCAGTACTTC.

The chain has TRBV2 and TRBJ2-1; 7 positions agree with TRBD1. The V gene end was trimmed by 6 bases and the J gene end by 0 bases; junction bases not matched to a gene: 2. Germline V lookup: CDR1 SNHLY, CDR2 FYNNEI. The CDR3 sequence is 14 residues long. CDR3 DNA: TGTGCCAGCAGGGGACAGAGCTCCTACAATGAGCAGTTCTTC. Translation: CASRGQSSYNEQFF.

The chain joins TRBV12-5 to TRBJ1-6, with TRBD1 matching 9 bases. Germline V gene sequence: CDR1 LGHNT, CDR2 FRNRAP. The CDR3 sequence is 16 residues long. The J segment lost 8 bases and the V segment lost 0 bases, leaving 5 bases of the junction unmatched. The CDR3 DNA reads TGTGCTAGTGGTTTGGTACTGGGACAGGGATATTCACCCCTCCACTTT. It is translated as CASGLVLGQGYSPLHF.

The chain combines TRBV27 with TRBJ2-1; the D gene is possibly TRBD1 (7 bases). The germline V and J ends were trimmed by 3 bases and 2 bases, with 11 bases remaining between them. CDR3 length equals 15 residues. CDR1 MNHEY and CDR2 SMNVEV come from the germline V gene (reference sequence). CDR3 bases: TGTGCCAGCAGTTTCCAGGGGGGAACCTACAATGAGCAGTTCTTC. This encodes CASSFQGGTYNEQFF.

The chain has TRBV28 and TRBJ2-3; TRBD2 matches 10 bases. Germline trimming cut 6 bases from V and 4 bases from J; bases unmatched to any gene: 7. The CDR3 is made up of 15 amino acids. Germline V lookup: CDR1 MDHEN, CDR2 SYDVKM. The CDR3 DNA reads as TGTGCCAGCAGCCCTAGCGGGAGATGGGCAGATACGCAGTATTTT. Translation gives CASSPSGRWADTQYF.

This clone was seen a handful of times. The chain has TRBV19 and TRBJ1-2; 7 positions match TRBD1. The CDR3 has 15 amino acids. Germline V gene data show CDR1 as LNHDA and CDR2 as SQIVND (reference sequence). V dropped 2 bases and J dropped 3; count of bases not matched to a gene: 6. CDR3 bases: TGTGCCAGTAGTATAAGGGACAGATACTACTATGGCTACACCTTC. It specifies CASSIRDRYYYGYTF.

The chain employs TRBV21-1 and TRBJ1-1; the DNA was not compared with TRBD1, the D call given in the table. TRBV21-1 constitutes a pseudogene. The CDR3 loop spans 14 amino acids. The CDR3: CASSKDQDRGEAFF. As DNA, the CDR3 is TGTGCCAGCAGCAAAGATCAGGACAGGGGCGAGGCTTTCTTT.

CDR3 sequence reads: CASSERGQVNTEAFF. The CDR3 DNA is TGTGCCAGCAGCGAGCGGGGACAGGTGAACACTGAAGCTTTCTTT. The chain recombines TRBV11-3 with TRBJ1-1; 8 nucleotides line up with TRBD1. CDR3 length: 15 amino acids. Germline CDR1 and CDR2: SGHNT and YENEEA. V lost 5 bases and J lost 0; bases outside the gene matches: 5.

The rearrangement links TRBV2 to TRBJ2-7; 11 bases match TRBD2. The germline V gene encodes CDR1 SNHLY and CDR2 FYNNEI. CDR3 length: 15 residues. V shed 6 bases, J shed 2 bases, and the junction held 6 bases outside the gene matches. CDR3 nucleotide sequence: TGTGCCAGCAGCCCGCTAGCGGGAGGTGCCTACGAGCAGTACTTC. Its protein is CASSPLAGGAYEQYF.